The clone carrying this T cell receptor beta chain was seen a few times. Its antigen remains unidentified. This entry is derived from a study of T cells in Graves' hyperthyroidism and ophthalmopathy. Study-wide points: Model-based prediction identified ophthalmopathy a median roughly six months prior to its onset.

V lost 6 bases and J lost 3, with 24 bases in between. Per the germline V gene, CDR1 is DFQATT and CDR2 is SNEGSKA (reference sequence). The CDR3 is 16 residues long. It was RNA transcripts that yielded the amplified TCR beta CDR3 regions. TCR CDR3 regions were first amplified by RT-PCR with HTBI primers. Via MiXCR, TCRdb re-called the multiplex PCR reads, giving one row per CDR3 protein. This sample yields roughly 300,000 distinct CDR3 sequences, of which 11% to 15% are seen a single time; 20% to 25% belongs to the top ten. The rearrangement uses TRBV20-1 and TRBJ2-7; perhaps TRBD1 as D (7 bases). The material sequenced was blood. The sequence was collected from a woman aged 30 to 39 with Graves' hyperthyroidism. CDR3 residues: CSANSPQGGTIYEQYF. Written as DNA, the CDR3 is TGCAGTGCCAACTCACCCCAGGGGGGCACTATCTACGAGCAGTACTTC.